This passage covers 28 T cell receptor beta chains from one sample sequenced in a study of patients and donors after allogeneic stem cell transplantation. TCRdb reprocessed the RT-PCR reads with MiXCR, giving one entry per CDR3 protein. The sample consists of some 150,000 distinct CDR3 sequences, 30% to 45% of them appearing once. The sequenced material came from blood, either unsorted or a sorted T cell fraction (not recorded which). Receptors originate from a human donor who was either an allogeneic HSCT recipient or a stem cell or donor lymphocyte infusion donor (not recorded which). It is not recorded whose cells these are; they may come from a transplant donor.

This clonotype showed up just a few times. The genes are TRBV15 and TRBJ2-3; 7 bases line up with TRBD1. Germline V gives CDR1 LNHNV, CDR2 YYDKDF (reference sequence). The CDR3 totals 17 residues. The trim removed 0 bases at V and 0 bases at J, leaving 6 bases unmatched. CDR3 protein: CATSRDRGHYSTDTQYF. As DNA, the CDR3 is TGTGCCACCAGCAGAGATAGGGGGCACTACAGCACAGATACGCAGTATTTT.

The CDR3 sequence is CASSLQSSYNEQFF. CDR3 nucleotides: TGTGCCAGCAGTTTACAGAGCTCCTACAATGAGCAGTTCTTC. The chain recombines TRBV12-3 or TRBV12-4 with TRBJ2-1; D gene unclear. Trimming stripped 2 bases from V and 0 bases from J, with 5 bases between. The CDR3 extends over 14 amino acids.

CDR3 amino acids: CASSLREGGDEKLFF. In nucleotides, the CDR3 is TGTGCCAGCAGCTTAAGAGAGGGAGGTGATGAAAAACTGTTTTTT. The chain links TRBV7-8 to TRBJ1-4; D call uncertain. This CDR3 region has 15 residues. Germline lookup yields CDR1 SGHVS and CDR2 FQNEAQ. V dropped 2 bases and J dropped 6 bases, with 13 bases sitting between them.

This chain links TRBV20-1 with TRBJ1-3, with TRBD1 matching over 7 bases. After removal of 1 base from V and 0 bases from J, the junction contained 3 bases not matched to a gene. Germline assignment: CDR1 DFQATT and CDR2 SNEGSKA (reference sequence). The CDR3 covers 15 residues. The CDR3 loop reads CSARGGQSSGNTIYF. CDR3 coding DNA: TGCAGTGCTAGAGGGGGACAGAGCTCTGGAAACACCATATATTTT.

The J gene is TRBJ2-5, the V gene TRBV12-3 or TRBV12-4; TRBD2 might be the D (6 bases). This CDR3 region has 15 residues. The V end was cut by 2 bases, the J end by 3 bases, with 13 bases between. The CDR3 loop is CASSLSGGVKETQYF. The CDR3 nucleotides read TGTGCCAGCAGTTTATCGGGCGGGGTAAAAGAGACCCAGTACTTC.

The V gene is TRBV10-3, the J gene TRBJ2-3; 7 bases match TRBD2. Unmatched junction bases numbered 5, after V lost 5 bases and J lost 6 bases. Germline CDR1 is ENHRY and CDR2 is SYGVKD. This CDR3 has 13 residues. CDR3 region: CAISNGGSDTQYF. CDR3 in DNA: TGTGCCATCAGTAACGGGGGGTCCGATACGCAGTATTTT.

There are a few counts of this clonotype. The rearrangement links TRBV6-6 to TRBJ1-6; D gene ambiguous. Trimming took 2 bases from V and 10 from J, leaving 9 bases between them. CDR1 and CDR2 from the germline V gene are MNHNY and SVGAGI (reference sequence). The CDR3 extends over 13 amino acids. The CDR3, as DNA: TGTGCCAGCAGTTACCGGGGAGAATCACCCCTCCACTTT. Encoded protein: CASSYRGESPLHF.

The J gene is TRBJ2-6, the V gene TRBV20-1; no definite D call. The CDR3 is made up of 17 amino acids. The V gene lost 1 base and the J gene lost 1 base, with 14 bases spanning the gap. Germline assignment: CDR1 DFQATT and CDR2 SNEGSKA (reference sequence). In nucleotides, the CDR3 is TGCAGTGCTAGAGGCAAACATGCCACATCTGGGGCCAACGTCCTGACTTTC. Amino acid sequence: CSARGKHATSGANVLTF.

V and J are TRBV11-2 and TRBJ2-1, with D hard to call. Trimming took off 0 bases at V and 8 bases at J, with 5 bases between the two ends. CDR3 length: 12 residues. Germline values: CDR1 SGHAT, CDR2 FQNNGV. As DNA, the CDR3 is TGTGCCAGCAGCTTAGAGTGGGATGAGCAGTTCTTC. This codes for CASSLEWDEQFF.

Only a few counts were recorded for this clonotype. J is TRBJ2-2 and V is TRBV28, with D perhaps TRBD2 (5 bases). The V gene lost 7 bases and the J gene lost 4 bases, with 10 bases spanning the gap. In germline, CDR1 is MDHEN, CDR2 SYDVKM. CDR3 size: 13 residues. CDR3 sequence (DNA): TGTGCCAGCACCGCCGGAGGCACCGGGGAGCTGTTTTTT. Translating it yields CASTAGGTGELFF.

V is TRBV7-8 and J is TRBJ1-2; no clear D. V was trimmed by 1 base and J by 8 bases, leaving 17 bases between them. The CDR3 sequence is 15 residues long. Germline V gives CDR1 SGHVS, CDR2 FQNEAQ. The CDR3 loop is CASSLVRQTMTGYTF. For the CDR3, the DNA is TGTGCCAGCAGCTTAGTAAGGCAGACTATGACGGGCTACACCTTC.

This clonotype was seen at least ten times. The chain has TRBV4-2 and TRBJ1-5; D might be TRBD1 (6 bases). The V gene lost 0 bases and the J gene lost 6 bases, with 15 bases spanning the gap. The V gene's germline CDR1 is LGHNA and CDR2 YNFKEQ. The CDR3 has 16 residues. The CDR3 here is CASSQEVTGEGQPQHF. CDR3 nucleotides: TGTGCCAGCAGCCAAGAGGTGACAGGCGAAGGTCAGCCCCAGCATTTT.

The chain is built from TRBV10-3 and TRBJ1-6, with 7 bases matching TRBD1. CDR1 ENHRY and CDR2 SYGVKD come from the germline V gene. CDR3 length: 17 residues. The trim removed 3 bases at V and 7 bases at J, leaving 12 bases unmatched. The CDR3 loop is CAISDLAPGTANSPLHF. CDR3 DNA: TGTGCCATCAGTGACTTGGCCCCCGGGACAGCGAATTCACCCCTCCACTTT.

The chain combines TRBV7-9 with TRBJ1-4; D perhaps matches TRBD1 (6 bases). Germline V CDR1 and CDR2: SEHNR, FQNEAQ (reference sequence). V lost 5 bases and J 3 bases, leaving 13 bases between the germline ends. The CDR3 runs 15 residues. CDR3 DNA: TGTGCCAGCAGCGTAGGGACATCGGCTAATGAAAAACTGTTTTTT. Protein sequence: CASSVGTSANEKLFF.

This clonotype is a singleton in its sample. The chain links TRBV27 to TRBJ1-1; D ambiguous. From germline, CDR1 is MNHEY and CDR2 SMNVEV (reference sequence). CDR3 size: 13 residues. The germline V and J ends were trimmed by 3 bases and 4 bases, with 9 bases remaining between them. The CDR3 sequence is CASSFREGTEAFF. CDR3 bases: TGTGCCAGCAGTTTTCGAGAGGGCACTGAAGCTTTCTTT.

This clonotype was counted between two and nine times. The genes are TRBV7-2 and TRBJ2-2, with D tentatively TRBD1 (6 bases). The CDR3 extends over 14 amino acids. The germline V and J ends were trimmed by 6 bases and 8 bases, with 16 bases remaining between them. Germline V gene lookup returns CDR1 SGHTA and CDR2 FQGNSA. This CDR3 is CASRRDNLSGELFF. The DNA of the CDR3 is TGTGCCAGCAGAAGGGACAATCTCTCTGGGGAGCTGTTTTTT. Drawing the rest from reference TRBV7-2 and TRBJ2-2, the complete variable domain is GAGVSQSPSNKVTEKGKDVELRCDPISGHTALYWYRQSLGQGLEFLIYFQGNSAPDKSGLPSDRFSAERTGGSVSTLTIQRTQQEDSAVYLCASRRDNLSGELFFGEGSRLTVL.

This clonotype has a handful of counts. CDR3 DNA sequence: TGTGCCAGCAGCCCCTTGTGGGGTGGTAATTCACCCCTCCACTTT. Translation: CASSPLWGGNSPLHF. The J gene is TRBJ1-6, the V gene TRBV12-3 or TRBV12-4; D unclear. V lost 6 bases to trimming and J lost 6 bases, with 15 bases between them. The CDR3 length is 15 residues.

Here the CDR3 DNA reads TGTGCCAGCAGTTTAGCCGGGACGGTGTATGGCTACACCTTC. Protein: CASSLAGTVYGYTF. This chain links TRBV12-3 or TRBV12-4 with TRBJ1-2, with D tentatively TRBD1 (5 bases). Trimming took 0 bases from V and 5 from J, leaving 10 bases between them. There are 14 residues in the CDR3.

The table lists this clonotype with a few counts. The chain uses TRBV12-3 or TRBV12-4 and TRBJ1-1, with D perhaps TRBD1 (6 bases). The V and J ends lost 5 bases and 0 bases respectively, with 10 bases between them. The CDR3 contains 14 residues. The DNA for the CDR3 is TGTGCCAGCAGTCCCAACAGGGTGAACACTGAAGCTTTCTTT. It yields the protein CASSPNRVNTEAFF.

This clonotype was observed many times. The chain has TRBV11-2 and TRBJ2-5; no reliable D call. This CDR3 is 11 amino acids long. Germline V lookup: CDR1 SGHAT, CDR2 FQNNGV. Trimming took 4 bases from V and 2 from J, leaving 2 bases between them. The chain's CDR3 is CASSSQETQYF. As DNA, the CDR3 is TGTGCCAGCAGCTCTCAAGAGACCCAGTACTTC.

At least ten counts were recorded for this clonotype. This sequence joins TRBV20-1 and TRBJ1-2; D ambiguous. With 6 bases removed from V and 4 bases from J, the gap between germline ends came to 3 bases. The V gene's germline CDR1 is DFQATT and CDR2 SNEGSKA (reference sequence). The CDR3 is 9 residues long. This CDR3 reads CSASYGYTF. DNA for the CDR3: TGCAGTGCCTCCTATGGCTACACCTTC.

Only a few counts were recorded for this clonotype. V usage is TRBV20-1 and J usage is TRBJ1-3, with no clear D. Germline V gene lookup returns CDR1 DFQATT and CDR2 SNEGSKA (reference sequence). V was cut by 0 bases and J by 0 bases, with 12 bases left in between. This CDR3 region has 16 residues. DNA for the CDR3: TGCAGTGCTAGAGATTGGTGGGATTCCTCTGGAAACACCATATATTTT. Residues: CSARDWWDSSGNTIYF.

Comment on this clonotype: Mismatch with germline at one junction end may stem from a read error. This rearrangement joins TRBV6-6 to TRBJ1-2; unclear D gene. The CDR3 covers 14 residues. CDR1 and CDR2 from the germline V gene are MNHNY and SVGAGI (reference sequence). The CDR3 DNA reads TGTGCCAGCAGTTACGGCTCCAGTAACTATTGCTACACCTTC. Amino acids: CASSYGSSNYCYTF.

As concerns this clonotype: Mismatch with germline at one junction end may stem from a read error. The CDR3 DNA follows: TGTGCCTGCAGCTTGTTTCGGACCGGACCAGGCTTACCCAAAAGGGCTGAAGCTTTCTTT. Protein sequence: CACSLFRTGPGLPKRAEAFF. The J gene is TRBJ1-1, the V gene TRBV5-4; no reliable D call. Germline assignment: CDR1 SGHNT and CDR2 YYREEE (reference sequence). There are 20 residues in the CDR3. Combining the CDR3 with reference TRBV5-4 and TRBJ1-1 gives the whole variable domain ETGVTQSPTHLIKTRGQQVTLRCSSQSGHNTVSWYQQALGQGPQFIFQYYREEENGRGNFPPRFSGLQFPNYSSELNVNALELDDSALYLCACSLFRTGPGLPKRAEAFFGQGTRLTVV.

This clonotype has a single count. CDR3 loop: CASSPSGWLAGGLTYNEQFF. CDR3 DNA: TGTGCCAGCAGCCCCAGCGGGTGGCTAGCGGGGGGTCTAACCTACAATGAGCAGTTCTTC. The V and J genes are TRBV12-3 or TRBV12-4 and TRBJ2-1; 11 nucleotides align to TRBD2. Trimming took 6 bases from V and 2 from J; bases not matched to a gene: 18. The CDR3 loop spans 20 amino acids.

This sequence joins TRBV28 and TRBJ2-3; D may be TRBD1 or TRBD2 (5 bases each). Germline V gene sequence: CDR1 MDHEN, CDR2 SYDVKM. Trimming removed 10 bases at V and 6 bases at J, with 17 bases between. The CDR3 contains 13 residues. The CDR3 loop reads CATGTESGDTQYF. CDR3 in DNA: TGTGCCACCGGGACGGAGTCAGGGGATACGCAGTATTTT.

J is TRBJ2-3 and V is TRBV19; no definite D call. The CDR3 is 17 residues long. Germline-derived CDR1 and CDR2 are LNHDA and SQIVND (reference sequence). The V end was cut by 4 bases, the J end by 1 base, with 18 bases between. The CDR3 DNA reads as TGTGCCAGTAGTACGCGGATGGGCCGATCGGGCACAGATACGCAGTATTTT. Its protein is CASSTRMGRSGTDTQYF.

This clonotype was counted between two and nine times. V usage is TRBV12-3 or TRBV12-4 and J usage is TRBJ1-2; D gene unclear. V lost 5 bases, J lost 4 bases, and 8 bases lay in between. The CDR3 loop spans 12 amino acids. CDR3 DNA sequence: TGTGCCAGCAGTATCGGCTCCTATGGCTACACCTTC. Translation: CASSIGSYGYTF.